This paragraph covers one TCR beta chain sequence. Its matching antigen is unknown. This CDR3 is built from 19 residues. The germline gives CDR1 PRHDT, CDR2 FYEKMQ (reference sequence). Trimming took 4 bases from V and 0 from J; bases not matched to a gene: 18. Profiling relied on immunoSEQ multiplex PCR, and the TCRdb table lists in-frame clones only, not all of them. Among millions of clones, roughly 91% were seen once, and the ten largest hold 1.5% to 2%. The naive CD8 population came from CD45RO-negative cells selected for CCR7, without terminally differentiated effector memory CD45RA+ cells. Donors had no recently reported acute infections or vaccinations and were HIV-negative. This sample is part of a study of shared clonotypes between healthy human individuals. The study's findings and limits: With a handful of donors compared, 4% to 5% of naive CD4 clonotypes were shared.

The chain has TRBV13 and TRBJ2-7; 7 bases align to TRBD1. The sample consisted of naive CD8+ T cells from PBMCs. This clonotype was sampled from a man aged 18-30 years in good health. Some clones in this sample may be carry-over from other donors' samples. In DNA, the CDR3 is TGTGCCAGCAGCTGGGGCTTACCGGGACAGAGCTCGAGCTCCTACGAGCAGTACTTC. Encoded protein: CASSWGLPGQSSSSYEQYF.